The 19 T cell receptor beta chains reported below all come from one sample, sequenced in a study of T-cell reconstitution after alpha-beta-depleted transplantation in children. It was with unique molecular identifiers that the TCRbeta library was prepared. A single record per CDR3 protein comes from TCRdb applying MiXCR to the PCR reads. The table shows around 300,000 distinct CDR3 sequences, with roughly a tenth occurring only once. The specimen comprised PBMCs, sampled before TCRalphabeta/CD19-depleted stem cell transplant. These TCRs come from a boy in the first two years of life with acute myeloid leukemia, due to receive a stem cell transplant.

The chain joins TRBV12-3 or TRBV12-4 to TRBJ2-6; maybe TRBD1 (6 bases). The CDR3 length is 17 residues. Trimming shortened V by 6 bases and J by 0 bases, and 15 bases separated the two germline ends. This chain's CDR3 is CASSHRAPFSGANVLTF. CDR3 in DNA: TGTGCCAGCAGCCACAGGGCCCCCTTCTCTGGGGCCAACGTCCTGACTTTC.

The chain's CDR3 is CASSGDSSYNSPLHF. In nucleotides, the CDR3 is TGTGCCAGCAGCGGGGACAGCTCCTATAATTCACCCCTCCACTTT. The rearrangement uses TRBV9 and TRBJ1-6; 7 bases match TRBD1. Germline CDR1 is SGDLS and CDR2 is YYNGEE. This CDR3 is 15 amino acids long. Unmatched junction bases numbered 0, after V lost 3 bases and J lost 0 bases.

Ten or more counts support this clonotype. V usage is TRBV5-1 and J usage is TRBJ2-7, with 7 bases that match TRBD1. Germline V gene data show CDR1 as SGHRS and CDR2 as YFSETQ. The CDR3 is 14 amino acids. The ends lost 4 bases at V and 3 bases at J; junction bases unmatched: 7. CDR3 residues: CASSPDRTIYEQYF. The DNA of the CDR3 is TGCGCCAGCAGCCCGGACAGGACGATCTACGAGCAGTACTTC.

The J gene is TRBJ2-4, the V gene TRBV7-3; D might be TRBD1 (6 bases). The CDR3 runs to 12 residues. Germline CDR1 and CDR2: SGHTA and FQGTGA. Deletions cut 5 bases from V and 8 bases from J, with 10 bases between. CDR3 sequence: CASSINRDIQYF. The CDR3 coding sequence is TGTGCCAGCAGCATTAACAGGGACATTCAGTACTTC.

This clonotype was detected many times. This chain uses TRBV28 with TRBJ2-7; TRBD1 or TRBD2 may be the D gene (5 bases each). Germline CDR1 reads MDHEN; CDR2 reads SYDVKM. The CDR3 loop spans 12 amino acids. Trimming pared 5 bases from V and 4 bases from J, leaving 9 bases between. This chain's CDR3 is CASSRDVYEQYF. The CDR3 DNA reads as TGTGCCAGCAGTCGGGACGTTTACGAGCAGTACTTC.

This clonotype was picked up many times. The chain recombines TRBV9 with TRBJ2-2; 9 bases are a match to TRBD1. This CDR3 spans 15 amino acids. The V gene's germline CDR1 is SGDLS and CDR2 YYNGEE. V shed 0 bases, J shed 5 bases, and the junction held 2 bases outside the gene matches. CDR3 sequence: CASSVADRGTGELFF. CDR3 sequence (DNA): TGTGCCAGCAGCGTAGCGGACAGGGGAACCGGGGAGCTGTTTTTT.

On this clonotype: This may be a read error: a much more frequent sequence differs by one nucleotide. This chain connects TRBV11-2 to TRBJ2-1, with 7 bases matching TRBD2. There are 13 residues in the CDR3. V shed 1 base and J 10 bases; nucleotides not matched to a gene: 4. Germline lookup yields CDR1 SGHAT and CDR2 FQNNGV. The CDR3 DNA reads TGTGCCAGCAGCTTAGGGGGACTACGAGAGCAGTTCTTC. It encodes CASSLGGLREQFF.

J is TRBJ1-5 and V is TRBV7-2; no definite D call. V was clipped by 4 bases and J by 1 base, with 8 bases between them. The CDR3 totals 14 residues. Germline lookup yields CDR1 SGHTA and CDR2 FQGNSA. CDR3 amino acids: CASSYTGSNQPQHF. The CDR3 DNA follows: TGTGCCAGCAGCTACACGGGGAGCAATCAGCCCCAGCATTTT.

This clonotype has just a few counts. The rearrangement links TRBV27 to TRBJ1-4, with TRBD1 identical over 9 bases. Germline trimming cut 3 bases from V and 7 bases from J; bases unmatched to any gene: 6. This CDR3 is built from 15 residues. The germline gives CDR1 MNHEY, CDR2 SMNVEV (reference sequence). This CDR3 is CASSFLGQGSEKLFF. Here the CDR3 DNA reads TGTGCCAGCAGTTTCTTGGGACAGGGAAGTGAAAAACTGTTTTTT.

This clonotype was seen ten or more times. The J gene is TRBJ2-5, the V gene TRBV28; no clear D gene. Looked up from germline, CDR1 is MDHEN and CDR2 is SYDVKM. The CDR3 spans 11 residues. V lost 3 bases to trimming and J lost 10 bases, with 9 bases between them. This chain's CDR3 is CASSFSLNQYF. CDR3 nucleotides: TGTGCCAGCAGTTTCTCCTTGAACCAGTACTTC.

The table lists this clonotype with many counts. The chain recombines TRBV7-3 with TRBJ2-1; 7 positions match TRBD2. The CDR3 is 14 amino acids. Germline CDR1 is SGHTA and CDR2 is FQGTGA. V shed 1 base, J shed 9 bases, and the junction held 6 bases outside the gene matches. As DNA, the CDR3 is TGTGCCAGCAGCTTAAGGGGCGGGGGAACTGAGCAGTTCTTC. Its protein is CASSLRGGGTEQFF. Filled out from reference TRBV7-3 and TRBJ2-1, the complete variable domain reads GAGVSQTPSNKVTEKGKYVELRCDPISGHTALYWYRQSLGQGPEFLIYFQGTGAADDSGLPNDRFFAVRPEGSVSTLKIQRTERGDSAVYLCASSLRGGGTEQFFGPGTRLTVL.

In its sample, this clonotype was seen many times. The chain uses TRBV7-9 and TRBJ2-1, with TRBD2 matching over 14 bases. With V trimmed by 4 bases and J by 5 bases, 1 base remained unmatched. This CDR3 has 15 amino acids. Germline lookup yields CDR1 SEHNR and CDR2 FQNEAQ (reference sequence). The DNA of the CDR3 is TGTGCCAGCAGCTGGACTAGCGGGAGGAACAATGAGCAGTTCTTC. Translation: CASSWTSGRNNEQFF.

This clonotype showed up many times. The gene calls are TRBV12-3 or TRBV12-4 and TRBJ1-1; 10 nucleotides line up with TRBD1. The J segment lost 5 bases and the V segment lost 5 bases, leaving 5 bases of the junction unmatched. This CDR3 contains 14 residues. The chain's CDR3 is CASSPGQGVTEAFF. The CDR3 bases are TGTGCCAGCAGTCCCGGACAGGGGGTAACTGAAGCTTTCTTT.

The rearrangement links TRBV30 to TRBJ2-5; TRBD2 might be the D (6 bases). V was trimmed by 2 bases and J by 5 bases, leaving 15 bases between them. CDR3 size: 14 residues. Germline V gene sequence: CDR1 GTSNPN, CDR2 SVGIG (reference sequence). CDR3 residues: CAWSLGGHVETQYF. CDR3 DNA: TGTGCCTGGAGTCTCGGAGGGCATGTGGAGACCCAGTACTTC.

This clonotype showed up many times. The V call is TRBV7-2, the J call TRBJ2-7; 12 bases map to TRBD1. The CDR3 contains 16 residues. From germline, CDR1 is SGHTA and CDR2 FQGNSA. Trimming at V came to 1 base and at J to 6 bases, leaving 7 bases not matched to a gene. CDR3 DNA: TGTGCCAGCAGCTTAGAGGGACAGGGGGCTCTTGGCGAGCAGTACTTC. The encoded protein is CASSLEGQGALGEQYF. Full variable domain (rest looked up from reference TRBV7-2 and TRBJ2-7): GAGVSQSPSNKVTEKGKDVELRCDPISGHTALYWYRQSLGQGLEFLIYFQGNSAPDKSGLPSDRFSAERTGGSVSTLTIQRTQQEDSAVYLCASSLEGQGALGEQYFGPGTRLTVT.

In this sample, this clonotype turned up many times. The V and J genes are TRBV29-1 and TRBJ1-2; tentative D call: TRBD1 (5 bases). The V gene lost 7 bases and the J gene lost 2 bases, with 5 bases spanning the gap. Germline V gene data show CDR1 as SQVTM and CDR2 as ANQGSEA. CDR3 length equals 10 residues. The CDR3 DNA reads TGCAGCGGGGGGAACTATGGCTACACCTTC. The encoded protein is CSGGNYGYTF.

This clonotype occurred many times. The chain joins TRBV27 to TRBJ2-3; TRBD2 is a possible D gene (6 bases). Germline CDR1 MNHEY, CDR2 SMNVEV (reference sequence). V dropped 3 bases and J dropped 0 bases, with 10 bases sitting between them. This CDR3 spans 15 amino acids. In DNA form, the CDR3 reads TGTGCCAGCAGTTTTCGGACTACTAGCACAGATACGCAGTATTTT. Its protein is CASSFRTTSTDTQYF.

Many counts were recorded for this clonotype. This chain joins TRBV14 and TRBJ1-1, with D perhaps matching TRBD1 (6 bases). The germline CDR1 and CDR2 sequences are SGHDN and FVKESK. The V end lost 1 base, the J end lost 1 base, and 13 bases lay between the germline ends. This CDR3 has 16 amino acids. The CDR3 here is CASSQAYAGANTEAFF. In DNA, the CDR3 is TGTGCCAGCAGCCAAGCTTATGCAGGGGCGAACACTGAAGCTTTCTTT.

This clonotype was seen many times. The chain joins TRBV4-3 to TRBJ2-2; 8 bases fit TRBD2. Germline V gene lookup returns CDR1 LGHNA and CDR2 YSLEER. J was trimmed by 7 bases and V by 0 bases; bases with no gene match: 13. The CDR3 extends over 18 amino acids. The CDR3 spells CASSQDPLERENIGELFF. In nucleotides, the CDR3 is TGCGCCAGCAGCCAAGACCCCCTCGAGCGGGAGAATATCGGGGAGCTGTTTTTT.